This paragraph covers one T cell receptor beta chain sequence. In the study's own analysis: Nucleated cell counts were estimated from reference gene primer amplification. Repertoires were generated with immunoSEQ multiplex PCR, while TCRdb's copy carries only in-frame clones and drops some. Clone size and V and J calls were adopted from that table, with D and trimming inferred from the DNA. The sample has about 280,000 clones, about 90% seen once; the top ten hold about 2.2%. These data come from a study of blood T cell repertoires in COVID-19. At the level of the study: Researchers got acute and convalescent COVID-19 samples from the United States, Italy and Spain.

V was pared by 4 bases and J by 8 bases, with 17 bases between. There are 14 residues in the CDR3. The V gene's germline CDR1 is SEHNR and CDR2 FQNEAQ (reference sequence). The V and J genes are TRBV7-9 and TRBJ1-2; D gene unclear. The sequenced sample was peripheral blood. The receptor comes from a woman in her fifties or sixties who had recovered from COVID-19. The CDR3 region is CASSSAGVSRGYTF. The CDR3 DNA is TGTGCCAGCAGCTCGGCCGGGGTTAGCAGGGGCTACACCTTC.